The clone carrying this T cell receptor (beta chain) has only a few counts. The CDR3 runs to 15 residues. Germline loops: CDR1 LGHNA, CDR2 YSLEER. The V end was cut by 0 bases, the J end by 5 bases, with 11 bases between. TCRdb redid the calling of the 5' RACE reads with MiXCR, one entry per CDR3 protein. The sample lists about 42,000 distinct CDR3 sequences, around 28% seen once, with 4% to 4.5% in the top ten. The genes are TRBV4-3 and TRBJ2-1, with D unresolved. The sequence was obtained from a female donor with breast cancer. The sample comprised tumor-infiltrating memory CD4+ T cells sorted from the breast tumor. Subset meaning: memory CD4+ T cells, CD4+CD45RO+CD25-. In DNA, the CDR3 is TGCGCCAGCAGCCAAGAAGCCAGCGTGAACAATGAGCAGTTCTTC. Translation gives CASSQEASVNNEQFF.